This TCR beta chain was identified in a study of T cell clonotyping in hematopoietic cell transplantation. The V end was cut by 4 bases, the J end by 5 bases, with 10 bases between. Germline-derived CDR1 and CDR2 are SGHRS and YFSETQ. CDR3 size: 14 residues. Produced via immunoSEQ multiplex PCR; TCRdb's table is partial and in-frame only. The sample records 9,000 or so clones, over 75% being singletons. The input for sequencing was peripheral blood mononuclear cells, taken 180 days after allogeneic stem cell transplant. The sequence was obtained from a female patient in her forties or fifties who had an allogeneic stem cell transplant from a related donor, so the T cells may come from the graft donor. Some clones in this sample may be carry-over from other donors' samples. The J gene is TRBJ1-6, the V gene TRBV5-1, with D possibly matching TRBD1 (5 bases). The CDR3, as DNA: TGCGCCAGCAGCACCGGGACCGATAATTCACCCCTCCACTTT. This sequence encodes CASSTGTDNSPLHF. Supplemented by reference TRBV5-1 and TRBJ1-6, the full variable domain reads KAGVTQTPRYLIKTRGQQVTLSCSPISGHRSVSWYQQTPGQGLQFLFEYFSETQRNKGNFPGRFSGRQFSNSRSEMNVSTLELGDSALYLCASSTGTDNSPLHFGNGTRLTVT.